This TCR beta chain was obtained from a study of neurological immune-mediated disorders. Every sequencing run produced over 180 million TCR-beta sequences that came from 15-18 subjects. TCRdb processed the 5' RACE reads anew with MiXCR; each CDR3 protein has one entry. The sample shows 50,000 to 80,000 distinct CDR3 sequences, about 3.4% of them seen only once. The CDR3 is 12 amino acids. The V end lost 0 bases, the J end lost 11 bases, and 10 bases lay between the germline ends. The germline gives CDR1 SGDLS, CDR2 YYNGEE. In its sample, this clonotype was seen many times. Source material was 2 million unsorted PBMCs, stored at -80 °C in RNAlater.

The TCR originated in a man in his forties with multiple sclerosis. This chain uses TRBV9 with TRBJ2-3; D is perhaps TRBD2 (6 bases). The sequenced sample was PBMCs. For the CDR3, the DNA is TGTGCCAGCAGCGTAGACGGGAGTAGGCAGTATTTT. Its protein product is CASSVDGSRQYF.